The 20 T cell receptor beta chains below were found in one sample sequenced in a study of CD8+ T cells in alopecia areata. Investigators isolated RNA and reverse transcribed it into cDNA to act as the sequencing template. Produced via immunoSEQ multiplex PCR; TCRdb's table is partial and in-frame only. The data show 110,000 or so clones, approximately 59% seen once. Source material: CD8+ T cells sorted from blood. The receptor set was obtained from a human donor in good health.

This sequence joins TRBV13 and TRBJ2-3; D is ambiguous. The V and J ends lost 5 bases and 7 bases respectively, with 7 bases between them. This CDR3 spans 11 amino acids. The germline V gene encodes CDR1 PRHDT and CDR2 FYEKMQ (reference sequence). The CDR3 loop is CASSTENTQYF. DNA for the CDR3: TGTGCCAGCAGCACCGAAAATACGCAGTATTTT.

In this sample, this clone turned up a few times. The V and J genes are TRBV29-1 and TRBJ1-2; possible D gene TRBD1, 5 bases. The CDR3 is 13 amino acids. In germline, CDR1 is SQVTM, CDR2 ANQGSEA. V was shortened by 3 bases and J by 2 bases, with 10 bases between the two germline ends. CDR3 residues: CSVDEGTNYGYTF. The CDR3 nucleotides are TGCAGCGTTGATGAAGGGACCAACTATGGCTACACCTTC.

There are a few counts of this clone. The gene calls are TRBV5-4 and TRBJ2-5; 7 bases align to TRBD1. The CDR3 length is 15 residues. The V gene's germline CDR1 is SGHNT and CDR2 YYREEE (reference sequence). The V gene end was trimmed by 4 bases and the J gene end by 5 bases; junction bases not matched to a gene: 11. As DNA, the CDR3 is TGTGCCAGCAGCACGAGGACAGGTGGAAAGGAGACCCAGTACTTC. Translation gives CASSTRTGGKETQYF.

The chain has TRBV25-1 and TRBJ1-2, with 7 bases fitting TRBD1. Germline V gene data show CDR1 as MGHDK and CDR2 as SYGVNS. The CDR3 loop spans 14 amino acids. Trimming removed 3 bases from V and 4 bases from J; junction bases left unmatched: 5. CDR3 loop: CASSDWDRSYGYTF. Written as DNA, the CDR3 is TGTGCCAGCAGTGATTGGGACAGATCCTATGGCTACACCTTC.

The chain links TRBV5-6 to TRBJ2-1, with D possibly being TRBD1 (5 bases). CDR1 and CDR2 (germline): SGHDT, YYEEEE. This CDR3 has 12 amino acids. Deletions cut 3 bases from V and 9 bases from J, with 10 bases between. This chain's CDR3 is CASSSQVLEQFF. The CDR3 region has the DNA TGTGCCAGCAGCTCACAGGTACTTGAGCAGTTCTTC.

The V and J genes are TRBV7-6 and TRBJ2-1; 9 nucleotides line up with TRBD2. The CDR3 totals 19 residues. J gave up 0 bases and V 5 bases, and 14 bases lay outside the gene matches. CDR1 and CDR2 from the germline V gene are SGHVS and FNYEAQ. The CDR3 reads CASSRGTSRLEYSYNEQFF. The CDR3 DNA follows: TGTGCCAGCAGCCGGGGGACTAGCCGGTTAGAATACTCCTACAATGAGCAGTTCTTC.

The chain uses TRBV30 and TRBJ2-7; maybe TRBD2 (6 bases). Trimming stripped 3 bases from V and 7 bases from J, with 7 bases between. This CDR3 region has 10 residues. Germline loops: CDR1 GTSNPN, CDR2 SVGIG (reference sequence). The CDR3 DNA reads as TGTGCCTGGAGCCGGGGGGAGCAGTACTTC. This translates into CAWSRGEQYF.

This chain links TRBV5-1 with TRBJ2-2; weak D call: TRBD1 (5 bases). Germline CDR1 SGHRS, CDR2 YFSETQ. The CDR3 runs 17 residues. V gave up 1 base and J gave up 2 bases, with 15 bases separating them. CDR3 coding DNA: TGCGCCAGCAGCTTGCTTCCCGAGACAGAAAACACCGGGGAGCTGTTTTTT. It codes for CASSLLPETENTGELFF.

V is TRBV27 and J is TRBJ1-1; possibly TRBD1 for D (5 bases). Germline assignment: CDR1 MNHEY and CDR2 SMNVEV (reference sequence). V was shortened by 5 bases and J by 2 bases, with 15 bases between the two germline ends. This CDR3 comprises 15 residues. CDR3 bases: TGTGCCAGCAGTCCACCGGGACTGATAAACACTGAAGCTTTCTTT. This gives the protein CASSPPGLINTEAFF.

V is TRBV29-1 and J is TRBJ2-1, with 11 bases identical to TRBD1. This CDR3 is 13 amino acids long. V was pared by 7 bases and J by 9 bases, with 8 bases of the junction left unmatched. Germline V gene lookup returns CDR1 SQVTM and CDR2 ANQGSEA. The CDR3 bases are TGCAGCGCTCTAGGACAGGGGGCGATTGAGCAGTTCTTC. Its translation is CSALGQGAIEQFF.

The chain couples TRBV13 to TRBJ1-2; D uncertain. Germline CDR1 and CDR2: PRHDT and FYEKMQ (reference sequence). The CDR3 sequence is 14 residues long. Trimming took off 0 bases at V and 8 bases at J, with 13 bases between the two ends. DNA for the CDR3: TGTGCCAGCAGCTTAGGACGTATGCCCCAAGGCTACACCTTC. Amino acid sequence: CASSLGRMPQGYTF.

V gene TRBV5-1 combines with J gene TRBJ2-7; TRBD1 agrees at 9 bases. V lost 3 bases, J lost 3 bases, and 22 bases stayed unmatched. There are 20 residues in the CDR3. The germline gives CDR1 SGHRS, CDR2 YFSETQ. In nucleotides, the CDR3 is TGCGCCAGCAGCTGGAACGAGAGGACAGGGGCTCGTAGGGCCTTCTACGAGCAGTACTTC. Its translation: CASSWNERTGARRAFYEQYF.

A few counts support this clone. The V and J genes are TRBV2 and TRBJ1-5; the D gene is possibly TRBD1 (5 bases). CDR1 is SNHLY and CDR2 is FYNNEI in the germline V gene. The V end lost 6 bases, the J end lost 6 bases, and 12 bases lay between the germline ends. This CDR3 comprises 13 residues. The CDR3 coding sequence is TGTGCCAGCAGACCCCAGGACATTCAGCCCCAGCATTTT. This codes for CASRPQDIQPQHF.

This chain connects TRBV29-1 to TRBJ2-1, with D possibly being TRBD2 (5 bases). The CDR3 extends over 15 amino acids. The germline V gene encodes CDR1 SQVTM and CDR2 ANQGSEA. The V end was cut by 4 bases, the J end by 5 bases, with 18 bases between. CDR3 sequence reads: CSVGYYGVKNNEQFF. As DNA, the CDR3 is TGCAGCGTTGGCTACTACGGGGTTAAAAACAATGAGCAGTTCTTC.

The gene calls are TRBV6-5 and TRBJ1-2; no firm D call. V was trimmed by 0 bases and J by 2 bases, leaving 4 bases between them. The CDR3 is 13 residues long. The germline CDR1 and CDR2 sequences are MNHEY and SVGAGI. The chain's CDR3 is CASSYSGNYGYTF. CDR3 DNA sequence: TGTGCCAGCAGTTACTCGGGGAACTATGGCTACACCTTC.

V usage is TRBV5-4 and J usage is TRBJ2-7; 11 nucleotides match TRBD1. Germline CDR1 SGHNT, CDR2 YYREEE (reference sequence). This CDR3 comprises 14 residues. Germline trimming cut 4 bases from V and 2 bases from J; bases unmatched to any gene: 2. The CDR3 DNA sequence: TGTGCCAGCAGCATGGGACAGGGGGCCTACGAGCAGTACTTC. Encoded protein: CASSMGQGAYEQYF.

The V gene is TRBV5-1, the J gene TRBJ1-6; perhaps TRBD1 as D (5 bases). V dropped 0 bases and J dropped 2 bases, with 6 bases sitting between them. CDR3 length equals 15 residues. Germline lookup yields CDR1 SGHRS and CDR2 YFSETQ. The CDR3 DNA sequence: TGCGCCAGCAGCTTGGGCAGGGCCTATAATTCACCCCTCCACTTT. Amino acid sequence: CASSLGRAYNSPLHF.

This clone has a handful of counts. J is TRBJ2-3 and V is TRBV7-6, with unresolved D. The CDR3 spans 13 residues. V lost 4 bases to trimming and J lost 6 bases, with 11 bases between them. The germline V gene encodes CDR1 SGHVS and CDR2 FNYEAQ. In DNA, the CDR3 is TGTGCCAGCAGCTCGCCCCCGGCGGATACGCAGTATTTT. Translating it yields CASSSPPADTQYF. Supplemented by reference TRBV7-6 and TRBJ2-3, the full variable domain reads GAGVSQSPRYKVTKRGQDVALRCDPISGHVSLYWYRQALGQGPEFLTYFNYEAQQDKSGLPNDRFSAERPEGSISTLTIQRTEQRDSAMYRCASSSPPADTQYFGPGTRLTVL.

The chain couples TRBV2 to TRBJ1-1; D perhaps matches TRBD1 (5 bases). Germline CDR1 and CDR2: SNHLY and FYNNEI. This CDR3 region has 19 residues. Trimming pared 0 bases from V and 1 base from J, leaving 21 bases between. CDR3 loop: CASSEAAAGWVAQNTEAFF. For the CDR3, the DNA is TGTGCCAGCAGTGAAGCAGCGGCAGGGTGGGTTGCCCAGAACACTGAAGCTTTCTTT.

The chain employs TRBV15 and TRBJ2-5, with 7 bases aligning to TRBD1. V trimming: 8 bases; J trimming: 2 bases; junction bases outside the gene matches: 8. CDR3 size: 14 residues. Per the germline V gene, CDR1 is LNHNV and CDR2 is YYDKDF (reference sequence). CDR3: CATVSTGDQETQYF. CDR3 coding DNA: TGTGCCACCGTATCTACAGGGGATCAAGAGACCCAGTACTTC.